A single TCR beta chain is shown here with its context. Antigen specificity is unknown. The study sampled nominally healthy donors, though unrecorded immune exposures were likely. PCR used 60 Vbeta primers and 13 Jbeta primers. Repertoires were generated with immunoSEQ multiplex PCR, while TCRdb's copy carries only in-frame clones and drops some. The sample yields 140,000 to 150,000 clones, roughly 76% seen once. These data belong to a study of cytomegalovirus exposure and HLA in healthy donors. Regarding the study as a whole: In vitro assays verified that a few CMV-associated chains recognized CMV antigens specifically. Among TCR beta chains, those listed as cytomegalovirus-associated numbered under 200.

CDR1 is MDHEN, CDR2 SYDVKM, per germline. V was cut by 7 bases and J by 2 bases, with 11 bases left in between. This CDR3 has 13 amino acids. This clonotype was sampled from a woman younger than 45 in good health and CMV-seronegative. V and J are TRBV28 and TRBJ2-5; TRBD1 might be the D (7 bases). The sample consisted of PBMCs. CDR3 in amino acids: CASNAGGQETQYF. CDR3 sequence (DNA): TGTGCCAGCAATGCAGGGGGGCAAGAGACCCAGTACTTC.